Listed here are 27 T cell receptor beta chains from one sample, sequenced in a study of T cells expressing NK-cell markers. TCRdb reprocessed the 5' RACE reads; each CDR3 protein has one entry and no DNA is given. This table lists roughly 120,000 distinct CDR3 sequences. The sample was blood T cells: a sorted CD56 or NKG2C T cell subset, CD4+ or CD8+ T cells, or bulk PBMC T cells (not recorded which). These receptor sequences come from a woman between 18 and 69 years old in good health.

The chain couples TRBV5-5 to TRBJ2-1. The germline gives CDR1 SGHKS, CDR2 YYEKEE (reference sequence). The CDR3 totals 15 residues. CDR3 sequence: CASSVTSDSYNEQFF.

The chain has TRBV9 and TRBJ2-1. The length of the CDR3 is 14 residues. Germline CDR1 and CDR2: SGDLS and YYNGEE. CDR3 loop: CASSPNVGRYEQFF.

This sequence joins TRBV27 and TRBJ2-3. Germline CDR1 reads MNHEY; CDR2 reads SMNVEV (reference sequence). There are 11 residues in the CDR3. CDR3 in amino acids: CASNTGDTQYF.

The rearrangement uses TRBV12-3 or TRBV12-4 and TRBJ2-5; absent DNA, TCRdb's TRBD2 call cannot be checked. This CDR3 spans 11 amino acids. CDR3 amino acids: CASSFEEDQYF.

The genes are TRBV7-8 and TRBJ2-2; TCRdb lists TRBD1, though no DNA is available to test this call. Germline CDR1 reads SGHVS; CDR2 reads FQNEAQ. The CDR3 extends over 14 amino acids. The CDR3: CASTNPGNTGELFF.

The V gene is TRBV12-3 or TRBV12-4, the J gene TRBJ2-2; TCRdb lists TRBD1, though no DNA is available to test this call. This CDR3 is built from 13 residues. This chain's CDR3 is CASRDRFAGELFF.

The V and J genes are TRBV27 and TRBJ2-1; TCRdb calls TRBD2, which cannot be checked without DNA. The length of the CDR3 is 14 residues. Germline CDR1 reads MNHEY; CDR2 reads SMNVEV (reference sequence). CDR3 residues: CASSFYPSGNEQFF.

The chain is built from TRBV20-1 and TRBJ2-7. Germline CDR1 and CDR2: DFQATT and SNEGSKA (reference sequence). The CDR3 has 11 amino acids. CDR3 amino acids: CSARHSYEQYF.

The chain recombines TRBV9 with TRBJ1-5; TCRdb calls TRBD1, which cannot be checked without DNA. The CDR3 covers 14 residues. Looked up from germline, CDR1 is SGDLS and CDR2 is YYNGEE. CDR3: CASSVSGTNQPQHF.

The chain has TRBV2 and TRBJ2-7; TCRdb's D call, TRBD1, is unchecked because there is no DNA. Germline V CDR1 and CDR2: SNHLY, FYNNEI. The CDR3 totals 16 residues. CDR3 sequence reads: CASSESEDRGYEEQYF.

The V gene is TRBV29-1, the J gene TRBJ2-1; TCRdb's D gene call, TRBD1, goes unchecked for lack of DNA. The CDR3 has 15 residues. Germline V gene data show CDR1 as SQVTM and CDR2 as ANQGSEA. This chain's CDR3 is CSAEGPGAVYNEQFF.

V is TRBV5-6 and J is TRBJ2-7; there is no DNA to check the TCRdb D call of TRBD1. This CDR3 contains 15 residues. The germline V gene has CDR1 SGHDT and CDR2 YYEEEE. The CDR3 is CASSLETGGPDEQYF.

The chain combines TRBV15 with TRBJ1-2; checking the TCRdb D call of TRBD1 is not possible without DNA. Germline-derived CDR1 and CDR2 are LNHNV and YYDKDF (reference sequence). The CDR3 covers 15 residues. This CDR3 is CATSSSSTGAYGYTF.

This chain connects TRBV5-5 to TRBJ2-7; TCRdb lists TRBD1, though no DNA is available to test this call. This CDR3 spans 14 amino acids. Germline V gene data show CDR1 as SGHKS and CDR2 as YYEKEE (reference sequence). CDR3 sequence: CASSVSGTDYEQYF.

The chain links TRBV2 to TRBJ2-7; TCRdb selects TRBD1, and the lack of DNA leaves this call unchecked. Per the germline V gene, CDR1 is SNHLY and CDR2 is FYNNEI. This CDR3 is built from 16 residues. The CDR3 spells CASSEGGQNFSYEQYF.

The chain links TRBV30 to TRBJ2-5; TCRdb lists TRBD1, though no DNA is available to test this call. Germline lookup yields CDR1 GTSNPN and CDR2 SVGIG (reference sequence). The CDR3 length is 16 residues. The CDR3: CAWSPDPGGTQETQYF.

This sequence joins TRBV2 and TRBJ2-7; the TCRdb call, TRBD1, lacks DNA for checking. CDR3 length equals 18 residues. Germline lookup yields CDR1 SNHLY and CDR2 FYNNEI. CDR3: CASSDGGKGLASSYEQYF.

The chain carries TRBV24-1 and TRBJ2-7; the D call from TCRdb, TRBD2, cannot be confirmed without DNA. CDR1 is KGHDR and CDR2 is SFDVKD in the germline V gene. This CDR3 region has 13 residues. CDR3: CATSQAGSREQYF.

The chain uses TRBV6-1 and TRBJ2-1; TCRdb names TRBD2, which stays unverified in the absence of DNA. The CDR3 contains 18 residues. The V gene's germline CDR1 is MNHNS and CDR2 SASEGT. The CDR3 is CASSEVLAGGGWLNEQFF.

V and J are TRBV7-8 and TRBJ2-1. Germline V lookup: CDR1 SGHVS, CDR2 FQNEAQ. The CDR3 is made up of 14 amino acids. The CDR3 reads CASSLDAVNYEQFF.

The chain joins TRBV20-1 to TRBJ2-7; the TCRdb call, TRBD1, lacks DNA for checking. Per the germline V gene, CDR1 is DFQATT and CDR2 is SNEGSKA (reference sequence). This CDR3 comprises 14 residues. CDR3 loop: CSARPTGGELWQYF.

The rearrangement links TRBV7-9 to TRBJ1-4. CDR1 is SEHNR, CDR2 FQNEAQ, per germline (reference sequence). CDR3 length: 13 amino acids. This CDR3 reads CASSSGANEKLFF.

This CDR3 is CASSMNSNQPQHF. This sequence joins TRBV19 and TRBJ1-5. The CDR3 spans 13 residues. Germline CDR1 and CDR2: LNHDA and SQIVND (reference sequence).

The chain employs TRBV6-1 and TRBJ2-3; the TCRdb D gene call, TRBD2, has no DNA to confirm it. The CDR3 consists of 15 residues. Germline V lookup: CDR1 MNHNS, CDR2 SASEGT. The CDR3 here is CASRTDSGNTDTQYF.

This chain connects TRBV20-1 to TRBJ2-7; TCRdb's D gene call, TRBD2, goes unchecked for lack of DNA. Looked up from germline, CDR1 is DFQATT and CDR2 is SNEGSKA (reference sequence). The CDR3 runs to 16 residues. CDR3 amino acids: CSARPMTSGISYEQYF.

CDR3 region: CASSLWTGLNQPQHF. This rearrangement joins TRBV28 to TRBJ1-5; lacking DNA, the TRBD1 call made by TCRdb goes unchecked. The germline V gene encodes CDR1 MDHEN and CDR2 SYDVKM. This CDR3 is built from 15 residues.

The chain combines TRBV7-9 with TRBJ2-3; TCRdb names TRBD1, which stays unverified in the absence of DNA. Germline V gene sequence: CDR1 SEHNR, CDR2 FQNEAQ (reference sequence). The CDR3 consists of 14 residues. CDR3 residues: CASKTPRGQDTQYF.